This TCR beta chain was found in a study of graft-versus-host responses after intestinal transplantation. Study summary: Each transplant was multivisceral, liver-intestinal, or isolated intestinal.

TCRdb's table, derived via immunoSEQ multiplex PCR, lists solely in-frame clones and lacks some. The data contain tens of thousands of clones, 85% to 95% of them seen just once; the ten biggest clones take up around 0.53%. This CDR3 spans 13 amino acids. Trimming left V 0 bases short and J 3 bases short, with 6 bases between. From germline, CDR1 is MNHEY and CDR2 SMNVEV (reference sequence). With regard to this clone: Its specificity is unknown.

This TCR was sampled from a human donor who was the organ donor for an intestinal transplant. The sequencing here drew on unstimulated CD8+ T cells sorted from spleen or lymph node cells, taken before transplant. The chain carries TRBV27 and TRBJ2-7; D is undetermined. Written as DNA, the CDR3 is TGTGCCAGCAGTTTATCGTTGGGCTACGAGCAGTACTTC. Protein product: CASSLSLGYEQYF.